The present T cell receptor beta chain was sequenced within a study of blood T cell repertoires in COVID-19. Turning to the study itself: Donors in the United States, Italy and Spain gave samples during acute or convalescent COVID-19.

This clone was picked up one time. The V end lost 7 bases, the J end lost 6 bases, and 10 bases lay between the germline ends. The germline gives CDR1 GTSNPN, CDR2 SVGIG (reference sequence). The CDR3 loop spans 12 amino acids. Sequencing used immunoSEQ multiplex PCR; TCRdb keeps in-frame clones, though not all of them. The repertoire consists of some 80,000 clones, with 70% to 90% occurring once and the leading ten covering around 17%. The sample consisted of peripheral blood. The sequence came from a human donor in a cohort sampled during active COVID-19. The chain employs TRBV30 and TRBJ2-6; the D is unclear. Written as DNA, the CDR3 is TGTGCCTCTTACTTCTCGGCCAACGTCCTGACTTTC. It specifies CASYFSANVLTF.